One TCR beta chain is described in this entry. No antigen is known for it. The CDR3 loop spans 12 amino acids. Trimming took 1 base from V and 9 from J, leaving 10 bases between them. CDR1 and CDR2 from the germline V gene are SGHDN and FVKESK. The data are from a study of cytomegalovirus exposure and HLA in healthy donors. Researchers ran the PCR with 60 Vbeta and 13 Jbeta primers. Method: immunoSEQ multiplex PCR; TCRdb's copy keeps in-frame clones and lacks some. Of 120,000 or so clones in the sample, approximately 80% were seen once. Study results and limitations: In a later analysis, parvovirus B19, influenza, CMV and Epstein-Barr virus appeared linked to several top co-occurrence clusters. Reports described diagnosis of cytomegalovirus status by the classifier as highly specific and sensitive.

The rearrangement uses TRBV14 and TRBJ2-7; unclear D gene. The clonotype comes from a young man in good health and CMV-seropositive. The source material was PBMCs. The CDR3 region is CASSQAPRLQYF. CDR3 in DNA: TGTGCCAGCAGCCAAGCGCCCAGATTGCAGTACTTC.